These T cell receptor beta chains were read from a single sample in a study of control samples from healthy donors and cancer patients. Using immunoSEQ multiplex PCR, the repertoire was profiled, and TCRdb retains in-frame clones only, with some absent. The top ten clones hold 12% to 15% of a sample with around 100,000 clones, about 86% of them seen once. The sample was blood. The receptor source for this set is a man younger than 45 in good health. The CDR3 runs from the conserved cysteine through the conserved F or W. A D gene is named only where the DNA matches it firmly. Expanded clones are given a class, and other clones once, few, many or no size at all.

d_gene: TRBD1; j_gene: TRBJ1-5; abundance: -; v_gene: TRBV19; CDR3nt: TGTGCCAGTACTGATTCCGGGACAGGGGGGGGCCAGCCCCAGCATTTT; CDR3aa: CASTDSGTGGGQPQHF
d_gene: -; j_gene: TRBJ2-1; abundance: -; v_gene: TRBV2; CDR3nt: TGTGCCAGCAGTGATAAAGACCTAGCTCGGAATGAGCAGTTCTTC; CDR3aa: CASSDKDLARNEQFF
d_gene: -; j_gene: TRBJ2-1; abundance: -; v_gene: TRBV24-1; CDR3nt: TGTGCCACCAGTGATCCTAGGATCCTCACTAATGAGCAGTTCTTC; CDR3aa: CATSDPRILTNEQFF
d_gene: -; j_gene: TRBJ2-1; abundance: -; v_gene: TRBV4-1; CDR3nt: TGCGCCAGCAGCCAAGATCCCGGCGGGACCGGCAATGAGCAGTTCTTC; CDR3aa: CASSQDPGGTGNEQFF
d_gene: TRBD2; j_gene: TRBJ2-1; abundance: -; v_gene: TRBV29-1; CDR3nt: TGCAGCGTTGCCGGGACTAGCGGGACGAGGGGGCAGTTCTTC; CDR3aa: CSVAGTSGTRGQFF
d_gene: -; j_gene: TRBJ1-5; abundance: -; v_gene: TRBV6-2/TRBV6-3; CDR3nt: TGTGCCAGCAGTTTCGACACTGGCCCTAGCAATCAGCCCCAGCATTTT; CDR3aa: CASSFDTGPSNQPQHF
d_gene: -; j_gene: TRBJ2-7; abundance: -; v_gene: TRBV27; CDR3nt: TGTGCCAGCAGTTGGGGGGGCAGATCCGCCTCCTACGAGCAGTACTTC; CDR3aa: CASSWGGRSASYEQYF
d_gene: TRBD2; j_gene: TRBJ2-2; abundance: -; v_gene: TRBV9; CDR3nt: TGTGCCAGCAGCGTAGGACTAGCCGACACCGGGGAGCTGTTTTTT; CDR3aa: CASSVGLADTGELFF
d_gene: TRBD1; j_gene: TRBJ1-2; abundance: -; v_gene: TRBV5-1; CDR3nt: TGCGCCAGCAGCTGGACAGGCTATGGCTACACCTTC; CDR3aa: CASSWTGYGYTF
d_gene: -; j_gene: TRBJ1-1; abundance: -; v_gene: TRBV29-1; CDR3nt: TGCAGCGTTGGTCGGGGGTTGACTGATACTGAAGCTTTCTTT; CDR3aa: CSVGRGLTDTEAFF
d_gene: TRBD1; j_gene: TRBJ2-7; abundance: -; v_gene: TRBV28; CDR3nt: TGTGCCAGCAGTCCCTTTAGCTTCGACAGGGGGCAACACGAGCAGTACTTC; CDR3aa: CASSPFSFDRGQHEQYF
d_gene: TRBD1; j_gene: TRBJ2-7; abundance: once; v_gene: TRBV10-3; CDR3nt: TGTGCCACCCACAAAGGAACAGGGGGCATCCACGAGCAGTACTTC; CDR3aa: CATHKGTGGIHEQYF
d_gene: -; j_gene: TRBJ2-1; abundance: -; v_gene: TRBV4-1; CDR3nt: TGCGCCAGCAGCCAATTAGGTTTGTCCTACAATGAGCAGTTCTTC; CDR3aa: CASSQLGLSYNEQFF
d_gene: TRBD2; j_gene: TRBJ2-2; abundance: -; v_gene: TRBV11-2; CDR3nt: TGTGCCAGCAGCTGGGGGGCGGGAGGGCCGAACACCGGGGAGCTGTTTTTT; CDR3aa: CASSWGAGGPNTGELFF
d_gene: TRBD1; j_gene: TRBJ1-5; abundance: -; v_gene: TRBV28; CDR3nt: TGTGCCAGCAGTTTCCCAGGACAGGGACCCTCGCCCCAGCATTTT; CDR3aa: CASSFPGQGPSPQHF
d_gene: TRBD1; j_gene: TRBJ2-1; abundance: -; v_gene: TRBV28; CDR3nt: TGTGCCAGCAGTTTAGGTCTGGGACAGGGGTCCTACAATGAGCAGTTCTTC; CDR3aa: CASSLGLGQGSYNEQFF
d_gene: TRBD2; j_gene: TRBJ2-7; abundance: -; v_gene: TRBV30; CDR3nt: TGTGCCTGGAGGGATACCGGGACTAGCGGGACACGGAGAACCTACGAGCAGTACTTC; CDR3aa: CAWRDTGTSGTRRTYEQYF
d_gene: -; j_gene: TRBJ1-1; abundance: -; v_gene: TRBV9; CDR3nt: TGTGCCAGCAGCGTAGAGTTGAACACTGAAGCTTTCTTT; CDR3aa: CASSVELNTEAFF
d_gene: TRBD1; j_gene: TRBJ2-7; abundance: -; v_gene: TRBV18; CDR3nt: TGTGCCAGCTCACTCCGGGACAGCCCCTACGAGCAGTACTTC; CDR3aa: CASSLRDSPYEQYF
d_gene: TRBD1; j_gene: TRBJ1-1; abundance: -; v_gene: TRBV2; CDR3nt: TGTGCCAGCAGCGGGGACAGCCGGAACACTGAAGCTTTCTTT; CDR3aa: CASSGDSRNTEAFF
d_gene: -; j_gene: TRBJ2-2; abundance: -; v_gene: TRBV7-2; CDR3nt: TGTGCCAGCAGCTTACTGAACACCGGGGAGCTGTTTTTT; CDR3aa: CASSLLNTGELFF
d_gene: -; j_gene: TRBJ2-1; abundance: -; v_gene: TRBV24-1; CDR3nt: TGTGCCACCAGTGATTTGGGGCGGGATCGATACAATGAGCAGTTCTTC; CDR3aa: CATSDLGRDRYNEQFF
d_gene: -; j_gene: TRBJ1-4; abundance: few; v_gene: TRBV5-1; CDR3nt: TGCGCCAGCAGCCCGGGGACAACTAATGAAAAACTGTTTTTT; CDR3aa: CASSPGTTNEKLFF
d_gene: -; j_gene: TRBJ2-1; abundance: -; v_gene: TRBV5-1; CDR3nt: TGCGCCAGCAAGAGCGGAAGCTCCTACAATGAGCAGTTCTTC; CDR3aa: CASKSGSSYNEQFF
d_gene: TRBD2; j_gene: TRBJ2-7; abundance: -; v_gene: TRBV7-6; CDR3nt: TGTGCCAGCAGCTTAGGGCCCGGGACTAATTCCTACGAGCAGTACTTC; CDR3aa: CASSLGPGTNSYEQYF
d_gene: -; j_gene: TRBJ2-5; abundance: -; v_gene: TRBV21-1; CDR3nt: TGTGCCAGCAGCAAAGATCACAGGGCTCAAGAGACCCAGTACTTC; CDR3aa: CASSKDHRAQETQYF
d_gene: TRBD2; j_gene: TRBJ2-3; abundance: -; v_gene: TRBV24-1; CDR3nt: TGTGCCACCAGTGATTTGACTAGCGGGAAGACAGATACGCAGTATTTT; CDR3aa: CATSDLTSGKTDTQYF
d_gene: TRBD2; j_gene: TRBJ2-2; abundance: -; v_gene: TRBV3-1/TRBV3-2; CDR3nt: TGTGCCAGCAGCCTTGGACTAGCGGGGGAGCTGTTTTTT; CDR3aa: CASSLGLAGELFF
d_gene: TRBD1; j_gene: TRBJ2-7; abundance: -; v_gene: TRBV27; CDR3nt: TGTGCCAGCAGTCCCCGAGAGGGGGCTCGTTACGAGCAGTACTTC; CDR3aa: CASSPREGARYEQYF
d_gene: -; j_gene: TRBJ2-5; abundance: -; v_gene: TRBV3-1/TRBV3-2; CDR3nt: TGTGCCAGCAGCCACAGGTGGGAGACCCAGTACTTC; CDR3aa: CASSHRWETQYF
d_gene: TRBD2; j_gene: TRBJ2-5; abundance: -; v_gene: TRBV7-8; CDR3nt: TGTGCCAGCAGCTTAAGGGGCCCAGCGGGGAACCAAGAGACCCAGTACTTC; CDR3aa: CASSLRGPAGNQETQYF
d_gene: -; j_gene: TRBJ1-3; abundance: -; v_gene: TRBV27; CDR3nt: TGTGCCAGCAGTGGGCGCTCTGGAAACACCATATATTTT; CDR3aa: CASSGRSGNTIYF
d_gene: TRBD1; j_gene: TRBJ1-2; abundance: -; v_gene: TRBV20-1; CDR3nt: TGCAGTGCTAGTATCCGACAGGGGGAATTCTATGGCTACACCTTC; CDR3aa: CSASIRQGEFYGYTF
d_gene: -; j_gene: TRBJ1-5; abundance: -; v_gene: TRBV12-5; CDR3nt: TGTGCTAGTGGCCCAGGAGCAAGCAATCAGCCCCAGCATTTT; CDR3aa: CASGPGASNQPQHF
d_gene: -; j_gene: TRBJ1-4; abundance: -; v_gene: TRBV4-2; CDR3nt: TGTGCCAGCAGCCAAGACAGCCGCCGCGAACTGTTTTTT; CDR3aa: CASSQDSRRELFF
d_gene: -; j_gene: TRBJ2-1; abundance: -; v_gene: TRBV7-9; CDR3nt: TGTGCCAGCAGCCCACGGACGCTGTATGAGCAGTTCTTC; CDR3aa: CASSPRTLYEQFF
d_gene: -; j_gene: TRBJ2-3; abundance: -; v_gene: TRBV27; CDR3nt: TGTGCCAGCAGTTCCAAAGAGAGGGAGACGCAGTATTTT; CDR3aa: CASSSKERETQYF
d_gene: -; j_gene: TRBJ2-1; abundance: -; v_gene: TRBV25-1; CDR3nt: TGTGCCAGCAGTGAATACCATCACCCATACAATGAGCAGTTCTTC; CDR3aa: CASSEYHHPYNEQFF
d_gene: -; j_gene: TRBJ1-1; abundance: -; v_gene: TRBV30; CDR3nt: TGTGCCTGGAGTGTACTTTCTCAGAGGGGAGCTTTCTTT; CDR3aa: CAWSVLSQRGAFF
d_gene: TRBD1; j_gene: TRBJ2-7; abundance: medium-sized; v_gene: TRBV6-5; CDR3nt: TGTGCCAGCAGTCGGTCAGGGGGCAGTTACGAGCAGTACTTC; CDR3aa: CASSRSGGSYEQYF
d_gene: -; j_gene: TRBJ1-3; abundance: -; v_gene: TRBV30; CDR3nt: TGTGCCTGGACGTCCAGGGTAGTTTCCGGAAACACCATATATTTT; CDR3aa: CAWTSRVVSGNTIYF
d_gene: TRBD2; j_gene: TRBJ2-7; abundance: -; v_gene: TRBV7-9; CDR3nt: TGTGCCAGCAGCTCTAGGACTAGCGGGAGATACGAGCAGTACTTC; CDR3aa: CASSSRTSGRYEQYF
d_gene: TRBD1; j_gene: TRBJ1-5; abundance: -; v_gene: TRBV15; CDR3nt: TGTGCCACCAGCGGACGACAGGGGGCCCAGCCCCAGCATTTT; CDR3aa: CATSGRQGAQPQHF
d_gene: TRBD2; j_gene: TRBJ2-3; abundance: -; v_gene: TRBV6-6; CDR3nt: TGTGCCAGCAGTACCACTAGCGGGAGAGGGCCAGATACGCAGTATTTT; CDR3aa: CASSTTSGRGPDTQYF
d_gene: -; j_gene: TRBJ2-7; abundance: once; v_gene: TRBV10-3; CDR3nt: TGTGCCATCAGTGGGAGGAGGGGCGAGCAGTACTTC; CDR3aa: CAISGRRGEQYF
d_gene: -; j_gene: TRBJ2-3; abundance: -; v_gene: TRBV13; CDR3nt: TGTGCCAGCAGCCGGCCCAGCACAGATACGCAGTATTTT; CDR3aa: CASSRPSTDTQYF
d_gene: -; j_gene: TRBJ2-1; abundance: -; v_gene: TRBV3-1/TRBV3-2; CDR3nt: TGTGCCAGCAGTCCTGACGCGGGTCGCGCCTACAATGAGCAGTTCTTC; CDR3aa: CASSPDAGRAYNEQFF
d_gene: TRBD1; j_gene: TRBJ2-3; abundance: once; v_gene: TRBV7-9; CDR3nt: TGTGCCAGCAGCTCGCAACAGGGGGTGACAGATACGCAGTATTTT; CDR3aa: CASSSQQGVTDTQYF
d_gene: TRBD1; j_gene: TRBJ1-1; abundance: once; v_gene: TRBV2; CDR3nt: TGTGCCAGCAGTTTGGACAGGGGACTCGCTGAAGCTTTCTTT; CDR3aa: CASSLDRGLAEAFF